Shown below are 26 T cell receptor beta chains from a single sample sequenced in a study of T cell responses to AZD1222 COVID-19 vaccine. The data were produced by immunoSEQ multiplex PCR, yet TCRdb's version contains in-frame clones alone and is incomplete. Among 130,000 or so clones listed, nearly 95% were seen once. The sequencing here drew on peripheral blood, taken on day 0 of AZD1222 vaccination. Receptors were obtained from an adult in good health.

The chain uses TRBV23-1 and TRBJ1-4; D might be TRBD1 (5 bases). TRBV23-1 is an ORF; its function is uncertain. V gave up 0 bases and J gave up 8 bases, with 13 bases separating them. The CDR3 is 15 residues long. This CDR3 is CASSQSSQGGEKLFF. The CDR3 DNA is TGCGCCAGCAGTCAATCGAGCCAGGGAGGAGAAAAACTGTTTTTT.

In DNA, the CDR3 is TGTGCCAGCTCATCAGACAGGGTCACTGAAGCTTTCTTT. Protein product: CASSSDRVTEAFF. This rearrangement joins TRBV18 to TRBJ1-1; 7 bases are a match to TRBD1. This CDR3 has 13 amino acids. Per the germline V gene, CDR1 is KGHSH and CDR2 is LQKENI. V shed 5 bases, J shed 4 bases, and the junction held 4 bases outside the gene matches.

The chain couples TRBV3-1 (or the pseudogene TRBV3-2) to TRBJ2-3; no definite D call. Germline-derived CDR1 and CDR2 are LGHDT and YNNKEL (reference sequence). With 4 bases removed from V and 4 bases from J, the gap between germline ends came to 12 bases. CDR3 size: 14 residues. Written as DNA, the CDR3 is TGTGCCAGCAGCCTAGGACCTGAGCCAGATACGCAGTATTTT. The encoded protein is CASSLGPEPDTQYF.

The chain carries TRBV6-5 and TRBJ2-1; 8 bases are a match to TRBD1. J was trimmed by 8 bases and V by 2 bases; bases with no gene match: 11. The CDR3 contains 16 residues. Germline-derived CDR1 and CDR2 are MNHEY and SVGAGI. The CDR3 sequence is CASSYLSGTGFDEQFF. The CDR3 DNA follows: TGTGCCAGCAGTTACCTATCCGGGACAGGATTCGATGAGCAGTTCTTC.

The CDR3 loop is CASSEGDSQETQYF. The CDR3 region has the DNA TGTGCCAGCAGCGAAGGGGACAGCCAAGAGACCCAGTACTTC. The chain links TRBV7-8 to TRBJ2-5; 7 bases match TRBD1. The CDR3 consists of 14 residues. Germline V lookup: CDR1 SGHVS, CDR2 FQNEAQ. Unmatched junction bases numbered 4, after V lost 5 bases and J lost 1 base.

The chain carries TRBV9 and TRBJ2-5, with a weak D call TRBD1 (5 bases). The ends were cut back, 0 bases at V and 5 bases at J, with 11 bases in the middle. The CDR3 extends over 14 amino acids. CDR1 is SGDLS, CDR2 YYNGEE, per germline. CDR3 nucleotide sequence: TGTGCCAGCAGCGTAGGTGGGGCCGGGGAGACCCAGTACTTC. This gives the protein CASSVGGAGETQYF.

V usage is TRBV5-1 and J usage is TRBJ2-7, with a tentative D call TRBD2 (6 bases). CDR1 is SGHRS and CDR2 is YFSETQ in the germline V gene. Trimming cost V 0 bases and J 4 bases, with 17 bases left between them. This CDR3 contains 16 residues. CDR3 in amino acids: CASSLERAVPPYEQYF. For the CDR3, the DNA is TGCGCCAGCAGCTTGGAGCGGGCGGTCCCTCCATACGAGCAGTACTTC.

The V and J genes are TRBV5-1 and TRBJ2-2, with unresolved D. V lost 2 bases and J lost 4, with 9 bases in between. Germline CDR1 reads SGHRS; CDR2 reads YFSETQ. The CDR3 loop spans 14 amino acids. The CDR3 region is CASSFAYGTGELFF. For the CDR3, the DNA is TGCGCCAGCAGCTTCGCGTATGGCACCGGGGAGCTGTTTTTT. The whole variable domain, filled in from reference TRBV5-1 and TRBJ2-2, reads KAGVTQTPRYLIKTRGQQVTLSCSPISGHRSVSWYQQTPGQGLQFLFEYFSETQRNKGNFPGRFSGRQFSNSRSEMNVSTLELGDSALYLCASSFAYGTGELFFGEGSRLTVL.

CDR3 residues: CVIQGAGTEAFF. DNA for the CDR3: TGTGTCATTCAGGGGGCCGGCACTGAAGCTTTCTTT. This sequence joins TRBV2 and TRBJ1-1, with 8 bases aligning to TRBD1. From germline, CDR1 is SNHLY and CDR2 FYNNEI. The CDR3 totals 12 residues.

The chain joins TRBV10-1 to TRBJ2-7; D is ambiguous. Per the germline V gene, CDR1 is WNHNN and CDR2 is SYGVQD (reference sequence). The germline V and J ends were trimmed by 3 bases and 6 bases, with 6 bases remaining between them. This CDR3 region has 11 residues. In nucleotides, the CDR3 is TGCGCCAGCAGTGATGGCCGCGAGCAGTACTTC. Its translation is CASSDGREQYF.

The chain uses TRBV7-9 and TRBJ1-2; D remains unclear. The germline V gene encodes CDR1 SEHNR and CDR2 FQNEAQ (reference sequence). The CDR3 consists of 13 residues. Trimming stripped 5 bases from V and 4 bases from J, with 11 bases between. CDR3 loop: CASSPGSSYGYTF. DNA for the CDR3: TGTGCCAGCAGCCCGGGGTCATCCTATGGCTACACCTTC. The complete variable domain, with remaining parts taken from reference TRBV7-9 and TRBJ1-2, reads DTGVSQNPRHKITKRGQNVTFRCDPISEHNRLYWYRQTLGQGPEFLTYFQNEAQLEKSRLLSDRFSAERPKGSFSTLEIQRTEQGDSAMYLCASSPGSSYGYTFGSGTRLTVV.

The rearrangement uses TRBV2 and TRBJ1-5, with TRBD1 matching 7 bases. Losses at the gene ends were 4 bases for V and 4 bases for J; bases not matched to a gene: 4. The CDR3 totals 14 residues. Germline CDR1 SNHLY, CDR2 FYNNEI. The CDR3 spells CASSVGQVNQPQHF. The CDR3 DNA reads as TGTGCCAGCAGTGTTGGACAGGTAAATCAGCCCCAGCATTTT.

The CDR3 bases are TGTGCCACCAGCAGACGTTTCTCGGGGGAGATCCAAGAGACCCAGTACTTC. It codes for CATSRRFSGEIQETQYF. The rearrangement uses TRBV15 and TRBJ2-5, with D possibly matching TRBD2 (6 bases). This CDR3 has 17 amino acids. V dropped 2 bases and J dropped 1 base, with 17 bases sitting between them. Germline-derived CDR1 and CDR2 are LNHNV and YYDKDF (reference sequence).

This chain uses TRBV5-1 with TRBJ1-1, with D possibly matching TRBD1 (6 bases). The CDR3 spans 15 residues. Per germline, CDR1 SGHRS and CDR2 YFSETQ. V was clipped by 5 bases and J by 1 base, with 15 bases between them. The CDR3 here is CASRILPGANTEAFF. CDR3 coding DNA: TGCGCCAGCAGAATCCTACCAGGGGCGAACACTGAAGCTTTCTTT. Using reference TRBV5-1 and TRBJ1-1 for the parts outside the CDR3, the full variable domain is KAGVTQTPRYLIKTRGQQVTLSCSPISGHRSVSWYQQTPGQGLQFLFEYFSETQRNKGNFPGRFSGRQFSNSRSEMNVSTLELGDSALYLCASRILPGANTEAFFGQGTRLTVV.

This chain joins TRBV10-1 and TRBJ2-3, with 7 nucleotides matching TRBD1. The CDR3 sequence is 15 residues long. V trimming: 6 bases; J trimming: 4 bases; junction bases outside the gene matches: 10. Germline V gives CDR1 WNHNN, CDR2 SYGVQD (reference sequence). CDR3 sequence reads: CASSETDRSPDTQYF. DNA of the CDR3: TGCGCCAGCAGCGAAACGGACAGGTCTCCAGATACGCAGTATTTT.

This chain uses TRBV9 with TRBJ1-3; D gene ambiguous. Trimming removed 4 bases at V and 1 base at J, with 9 bases between. There are 14 residues in the CDR3. Germline V gene sequence: CDR1 SGDLS, CDR2 YYNGEE. CDR3 DNA sequence: TGTGCCAGCAGCCCCGAGATTTCTGGAAACACCATATATTTT. Translating it yields CASSPEISGNTIYF.

The chain has TRBV10-2 and TRBJ1-1; D remains ambiguous. This CDR3 contains 18 residues. V was clipped by 6 bases and J by 0 bases, with 23 bases between them. Germline assignment: CDR1 WSHSY and CDR2 SAAADI. CDR3: CASSGRDPKGFMNTEAFF. In DNA form, the CDR3 reads TGCGCCAGCAGCGGGAGGGATCCGAAAGGGTTCATGAACACTGAAGCTTTCTTT.

This rearrangement joins TRBV11-3 to TRBJ2-7, with D maybe TRBD1 (6 bases). The CDR3 spans 15 residues. CDR1 and CDR2 from the germline V gene are SGHNT and YENEEA. The V end was cut by 3 bases, the J end by 2 bases, with 14 bases between. CDR3 region: CASSLGWGPAYEQYF. The CDR3 bases are TGTGCCAGCAGCTTGGGTTGGGGGCCAGCCTACGAGCAGTACTTC.

This clone was counted a single time. This chain connects TRBV2 to TRBJ2-3; D might be TRBD1 or TRBD2, each matching 5 bases. V lost 6 bases and J lost 2, with 12 bases in between. Germline CDR1 reads SNHLY; CDR2 reads FYNNEI. The CDR3 has 14 residues. CDR3: CASRRGDFTDTQYF. In DNA, the CDR3 is TGTGCCAGCAGGAGAGGGGATTTCACAGATACGCAGTATTTT.

This clone was recorded only once. The rearrangement uses TRBV4-1 and TRBJ2-7, with TRBD1 matching over 9 bases. Germline V gene lookup returns CDR1 MGHRA and CDR2 YSYEKL. The CDR3 contains 14 residues. V lost 3 bases and J lost 3; bases outside the gene matches: 3. CDR3 protein: CASSQRTGDYEQYF. The CDR3 DNA reads as TGCGCCAGCAGCCAGAGGACAGGGGACTACGAGCAGTACTTC.

The chain employs TRBV18 and TRBJ1-1; D may be TRBD1 (5 bases). V dropped 1 base and J dropped 0 bases, with 12 bases sitting between them. Germline V gene sequence: CDR1 KGHSH, CDR2 LQKENI. This CDR3 has 16 amino acids. DNA for the CDR3: TGTGCCAGCTCACCACGGTCAGGGAGGTTGAACACTGAAGCTTTCTTT. Amino acid sequence: CASSPRSGRLNTEAFF.

The chain recombines TRBV10-3 with TRBJ1-4; perhaps TRBD1 as D (6 bases). This CDR3 comprises 15 residues. CDR1 and CDR2 from the germline V gene are ENHRY and SYGVKD. V gave up 0 bases and J gave up 5 bases, with 10 bases separating them. CDR3 protein: CAISESTGGNEKLFF. CDR3 nucleotides: TGTGCCATCAGTGAGTCGACAGGAGGAAATGAAAAACTGTTTTTT.

The chain employs TRBV5-8 and TRBJ1-1, with D unclear. V was clipped by 4 bases and J by 0 bases, with 7 bases between them. The CDR3 is 13 amino acids. Germline CDR1 SGHTS, CDR2 YDEGEE. CDR3 DNA sequence: TGTGCCAGCAGCGCACAGATGAACACTGAAGCTTTCTTT. Amino acid sequence: CASSAQMNTEAFF.

This clone was seen only a few times. The rearrangement joins TRBV27 to TRBJ1-3; D is unresolved. This CDR3 region has 11 residues. V lost 8 bases and J lost 10, with 12 bases in between. Looked up from germline, CDR1 is MNHEY and CDR2 is SMNVEV (reference sequence). Here the CDR3 DNA reads TGTGCCAGCCCCCCTAAAAGGACCATATATTTT. This encodes CASPPKRTIYF.

The gene calls are TRBV12-3 or TRBV12-4 and TRBJ1-1; D is possibly TRBD1 (5 bases). This CDR3 comprises 13 residues. V was trimmed by 7 bases and J by 4 bases, leaving 13 bases between them. The CDR3 nucleotides are TGTGCCAGCACCCCGACTGGGGGCACTGAAGCTTTCTTT. This sequence encodes CASTPTGGTEAFF.

V gene TRBV30 combines with J gene TRBJ1-2, with 9 nucleotides matching TRBD1. This CDR3 has 14 amino acids. Germline V lookup: CDR1 GTSNPN, CDR2 SVGIG (reference sequence). V gave up 6 bases and J gave up 6 bases; unmatched junction bases: 11. CDR3 sequence: CACNNFRTGDGYTF. The CDR3 nucleotides are TGTGCCTGCAACAACTTCAGGACAGGGGATGGCTACACCTTC.